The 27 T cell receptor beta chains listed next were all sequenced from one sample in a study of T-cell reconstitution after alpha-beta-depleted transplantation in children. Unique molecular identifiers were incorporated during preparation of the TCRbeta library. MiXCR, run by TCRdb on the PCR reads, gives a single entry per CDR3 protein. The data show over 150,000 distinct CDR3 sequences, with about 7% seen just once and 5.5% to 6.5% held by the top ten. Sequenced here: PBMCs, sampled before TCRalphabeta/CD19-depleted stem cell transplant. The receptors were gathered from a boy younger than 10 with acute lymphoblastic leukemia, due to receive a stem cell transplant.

In DNA form, the CDR3 reads TGTGCCAGCAGCAACAGGGGGCTTGGAAACACCATATATTTT. Translation gives CASSNRGLGNTIYF. This chain uses TRBV5-4 with TRBJ1-3; 9 nucleotides line up with TRBD1. J gave up 3 bases and V 4 bases, and 2 bases lay outside the gene matches. Per the germline V gene, CDR1 is SGHNT and CDR2 is YYREEE (reference sequence). This CDR3 has 14 residues.

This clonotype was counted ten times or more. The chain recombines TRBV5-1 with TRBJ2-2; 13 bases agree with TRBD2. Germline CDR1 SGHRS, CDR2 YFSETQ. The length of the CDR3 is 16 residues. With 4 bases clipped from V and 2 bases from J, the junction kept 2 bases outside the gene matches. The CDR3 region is CASSGTSGINTGELFF. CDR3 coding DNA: TGCGCCAGCAGCGGGACTAGCGGGATTAACACCGGGGAGCTGTTTTTT.

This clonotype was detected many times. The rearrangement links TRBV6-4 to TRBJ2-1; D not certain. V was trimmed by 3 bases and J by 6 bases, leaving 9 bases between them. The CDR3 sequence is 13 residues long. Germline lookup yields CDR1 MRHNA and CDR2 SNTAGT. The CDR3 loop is CASSESATNEQFF. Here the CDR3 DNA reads TGTGCCAGCAGTGAATCCGCGACCAATGAGCAGTTCTTC.

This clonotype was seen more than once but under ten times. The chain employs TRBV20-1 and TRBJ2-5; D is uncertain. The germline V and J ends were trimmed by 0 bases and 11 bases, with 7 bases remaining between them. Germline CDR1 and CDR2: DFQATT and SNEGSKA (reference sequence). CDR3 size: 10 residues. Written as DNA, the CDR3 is TGCAGTGCTAGAGATACCTTGCAGTACTTC. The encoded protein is CSARDTLQYF.

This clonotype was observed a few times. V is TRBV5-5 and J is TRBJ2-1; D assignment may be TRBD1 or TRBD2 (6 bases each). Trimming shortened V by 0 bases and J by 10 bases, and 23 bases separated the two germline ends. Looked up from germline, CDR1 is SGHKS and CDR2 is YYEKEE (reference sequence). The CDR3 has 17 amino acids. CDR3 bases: TGTGCCAGCAGCTTGGCCCCTAGGTCGGCAGGGGAGGTCGAGCAGTTCTTC. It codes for CASSLAPRSAGEVEQFF.

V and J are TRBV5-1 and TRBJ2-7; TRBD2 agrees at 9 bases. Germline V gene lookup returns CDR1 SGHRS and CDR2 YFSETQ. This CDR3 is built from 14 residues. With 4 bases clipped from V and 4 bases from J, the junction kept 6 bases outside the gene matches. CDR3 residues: CASSPSGDSYEQYF. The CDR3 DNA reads TGCGCCAGCAGCCCTAGCGGGGACTCATACGAGCAGTACTTC.

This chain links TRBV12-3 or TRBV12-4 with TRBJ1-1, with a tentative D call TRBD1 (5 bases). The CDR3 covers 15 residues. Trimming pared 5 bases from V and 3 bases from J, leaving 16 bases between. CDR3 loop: CASSPPLRGDTEAFF. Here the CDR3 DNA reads TGTGCCAGCAGTCCCCCCCTGCGAGGGGACACTGAAGCTTTCTTT.

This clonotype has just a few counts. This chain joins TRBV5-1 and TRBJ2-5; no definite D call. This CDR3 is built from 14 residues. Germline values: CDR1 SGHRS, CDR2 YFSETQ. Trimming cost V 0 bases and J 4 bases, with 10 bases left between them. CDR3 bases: TGCGCCAGCAGCTTGGGTGGGTCTCTAGAGACCCAGTACTTC. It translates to CASSLGGSLETQYF.

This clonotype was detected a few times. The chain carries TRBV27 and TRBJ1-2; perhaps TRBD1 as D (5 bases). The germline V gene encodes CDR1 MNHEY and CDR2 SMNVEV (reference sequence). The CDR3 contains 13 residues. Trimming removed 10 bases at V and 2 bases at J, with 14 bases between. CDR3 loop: CAISPGGNYGYTF. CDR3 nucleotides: TGTGCCATCTCGCCCGGGGGGAACTATGGCTACACCTTC.

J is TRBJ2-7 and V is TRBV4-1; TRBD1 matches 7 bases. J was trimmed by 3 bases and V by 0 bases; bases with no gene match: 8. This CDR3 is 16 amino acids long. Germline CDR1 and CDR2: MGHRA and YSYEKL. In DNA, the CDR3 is TGCGCCAGCAGCCAAGATAGTGACAGGGTCTACTACGAGCAGTACTTC. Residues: CASSQDSDRVYYEQYF.

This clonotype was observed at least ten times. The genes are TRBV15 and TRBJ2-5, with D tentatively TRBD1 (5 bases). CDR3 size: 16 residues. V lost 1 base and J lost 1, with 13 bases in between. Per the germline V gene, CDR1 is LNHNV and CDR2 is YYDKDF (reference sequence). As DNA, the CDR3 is TGTGCCACCAGCAGAGGGGCAGGGTATCTCCAAGAGACCCAGTACTTC. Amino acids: CATSRGAGYLQETQYF.

The CDR3 sequence is CASSLGPAGTEAFF. CDR3 DNA: TGTGCCAGCAGCTTAGGGCCCGCGGGCACTGAAGCTTTCTTT. The V and J genes are TRBV7-9 and TRBJ1-1; D gene ambiguous. The CDR3 is 14 residues long. Trimming cost V 1 base and J 4 bases, with 10 bases left between them. Germline CDR1 SEHNR, CDR2 FQNEAQ (reference sequence).

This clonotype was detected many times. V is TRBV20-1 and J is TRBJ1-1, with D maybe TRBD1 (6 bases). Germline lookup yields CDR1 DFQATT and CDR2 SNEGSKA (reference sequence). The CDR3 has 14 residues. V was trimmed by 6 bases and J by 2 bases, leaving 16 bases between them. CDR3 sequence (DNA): TGCAGTGCGGGGGCGATCCGCAGAAACACTGAAGCTTTCTTT. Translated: CSAGAIRRNTEAFF.

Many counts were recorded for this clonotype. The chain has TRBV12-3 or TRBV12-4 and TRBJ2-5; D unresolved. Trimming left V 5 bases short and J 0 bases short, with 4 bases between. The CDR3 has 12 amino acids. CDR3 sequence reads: CASSHNQETQYF. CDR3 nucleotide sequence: TGTGCCAGCAGTCACAACCAAGAGACCCAGTACTTC.

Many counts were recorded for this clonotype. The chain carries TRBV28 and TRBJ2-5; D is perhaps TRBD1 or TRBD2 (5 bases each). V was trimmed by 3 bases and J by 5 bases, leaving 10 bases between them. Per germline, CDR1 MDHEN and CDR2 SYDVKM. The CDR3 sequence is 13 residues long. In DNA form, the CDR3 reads TGTGCCAGCAGTTTCCGTTGGGGGGAGACCCAGTACTTC. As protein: CASSFRWGETQYF.

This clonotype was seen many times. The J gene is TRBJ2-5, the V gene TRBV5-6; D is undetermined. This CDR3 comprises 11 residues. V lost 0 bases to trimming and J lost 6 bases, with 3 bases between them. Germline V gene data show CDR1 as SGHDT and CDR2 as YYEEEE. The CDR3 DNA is TGTGCCAGCAGCTTGGAGCAGACCCAGTACTTC. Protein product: CASSLEQTQYF.

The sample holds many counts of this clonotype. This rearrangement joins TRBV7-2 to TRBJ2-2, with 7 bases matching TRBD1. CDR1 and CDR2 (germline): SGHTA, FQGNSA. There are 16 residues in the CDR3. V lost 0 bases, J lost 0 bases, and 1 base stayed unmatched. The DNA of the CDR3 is TGTGCCAGCAGCTTAGCCGGGACAGCGAACACCGGGGAGCTGTTTTTT. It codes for CASSLAGTANTGELFF. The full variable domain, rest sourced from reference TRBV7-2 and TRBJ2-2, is GAGVSQSPSNKVTEKGKDVELRCDPISGHTALYWYRQSLGQGLEFLIYFQGNSAPDKSGLPSDRFSAERTGGSVSTLTIQRTQQEDSAVYLCASSLAGTANTGELFFGEGSRLTVL.

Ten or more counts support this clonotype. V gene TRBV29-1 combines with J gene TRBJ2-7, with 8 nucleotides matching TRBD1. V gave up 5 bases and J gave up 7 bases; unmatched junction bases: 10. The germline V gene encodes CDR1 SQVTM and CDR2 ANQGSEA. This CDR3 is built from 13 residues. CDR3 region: CSVTGQGSLEQYF. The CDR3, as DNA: TGCAGCGTTACAGGACAGGGAAGCCTTGAGCAGTACTTC.

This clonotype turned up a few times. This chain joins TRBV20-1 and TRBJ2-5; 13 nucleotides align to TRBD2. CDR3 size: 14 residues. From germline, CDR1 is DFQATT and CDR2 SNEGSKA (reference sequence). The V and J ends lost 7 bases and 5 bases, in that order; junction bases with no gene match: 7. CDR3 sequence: CSGSTSGGSETQYF. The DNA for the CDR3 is TGCAGTGGCTCGACTAGCGGGGGGTCTGAGACCCAGTACTTC.

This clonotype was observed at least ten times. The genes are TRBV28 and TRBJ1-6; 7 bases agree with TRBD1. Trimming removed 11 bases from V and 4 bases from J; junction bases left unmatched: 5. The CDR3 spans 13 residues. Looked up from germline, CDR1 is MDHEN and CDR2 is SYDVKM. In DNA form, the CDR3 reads TGTGCCGTACAGGGACAGTATAATTCACCCCTCCACTTT. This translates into CAVQGQYNSPLHF.

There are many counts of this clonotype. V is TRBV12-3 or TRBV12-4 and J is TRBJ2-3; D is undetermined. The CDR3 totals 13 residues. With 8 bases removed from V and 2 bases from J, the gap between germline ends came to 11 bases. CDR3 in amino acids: CASEFAFTDTQYF. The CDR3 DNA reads TGTGCCAGCGAGTTCGCGTTCACAGATACGCAGTATTTT.

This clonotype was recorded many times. The CDR3 is CASRKQGMNTEAFF. CDR3 bases: TGTGCCAGCAGAAAACAGGGTATGAACACTGAAGCTTTCTTT. The chain carries TRBV7-2 and TRBJ1-1; D possibly corresponds to TRBD1 (6 bases). CDR1 is SGHTA, CDR2 FQGNSA, per germline. Trimming shortened V by 6 bases and J by 0 bases, and 11 bases separated the two germline ends. This CDR3 is built from 14 residues.

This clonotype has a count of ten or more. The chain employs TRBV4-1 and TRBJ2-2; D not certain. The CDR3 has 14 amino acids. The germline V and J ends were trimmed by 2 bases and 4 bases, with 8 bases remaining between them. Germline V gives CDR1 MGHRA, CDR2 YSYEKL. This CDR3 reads CASSQLPSTGELFF. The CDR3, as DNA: TGCGCCAGCAGCCAATTACCCTCCACCGGGGAGCTGTTTTTT.

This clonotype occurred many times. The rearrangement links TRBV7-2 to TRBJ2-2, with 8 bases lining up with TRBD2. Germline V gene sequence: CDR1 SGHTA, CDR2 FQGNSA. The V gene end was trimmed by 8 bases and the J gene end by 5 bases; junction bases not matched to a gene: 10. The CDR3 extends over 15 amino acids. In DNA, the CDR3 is TGTGCCAGCCGCTGGAAAAGCGGGGGTACCGGGGAGCTGTTTTTT. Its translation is CASRWKSGGTGELFF.

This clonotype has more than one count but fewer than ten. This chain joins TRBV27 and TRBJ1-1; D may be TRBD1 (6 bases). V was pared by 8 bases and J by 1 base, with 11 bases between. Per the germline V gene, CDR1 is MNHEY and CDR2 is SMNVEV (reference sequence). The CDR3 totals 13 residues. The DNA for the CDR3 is TGTGCCAGCGGACAGACAGGGAACACTGAAGCTTTCTTT. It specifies CASGQTGNTEAFF.

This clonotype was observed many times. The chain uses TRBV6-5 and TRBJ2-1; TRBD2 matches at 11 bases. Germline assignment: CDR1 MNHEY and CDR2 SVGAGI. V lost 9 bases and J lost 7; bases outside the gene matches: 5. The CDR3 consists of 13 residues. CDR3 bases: TGTGCCAGTTTGATAGCGGGAGGGAATGAGCAGTTCTTC. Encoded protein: CASLIAGGNEQFF.

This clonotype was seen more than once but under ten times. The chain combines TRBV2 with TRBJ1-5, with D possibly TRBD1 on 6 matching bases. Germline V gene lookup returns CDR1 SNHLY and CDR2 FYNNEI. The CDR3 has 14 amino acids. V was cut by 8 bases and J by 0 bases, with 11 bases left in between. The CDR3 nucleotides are TGTGCCAGCCAGGGGACAAATAGCAATCAGCCCCAGCATTTT. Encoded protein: CASQGTNSNQPQHF. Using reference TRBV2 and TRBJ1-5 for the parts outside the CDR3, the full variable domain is EPEVTQTPSHQVTQMGQEVILRCVPISNHLYFYWYRQILGQKVEFLVSFYNNEISEKSEIFDDQFSVERPDGSNFTLKIRSTKLEDSAMYFCASQGTNSNQPQHFGDGTRLSIL.